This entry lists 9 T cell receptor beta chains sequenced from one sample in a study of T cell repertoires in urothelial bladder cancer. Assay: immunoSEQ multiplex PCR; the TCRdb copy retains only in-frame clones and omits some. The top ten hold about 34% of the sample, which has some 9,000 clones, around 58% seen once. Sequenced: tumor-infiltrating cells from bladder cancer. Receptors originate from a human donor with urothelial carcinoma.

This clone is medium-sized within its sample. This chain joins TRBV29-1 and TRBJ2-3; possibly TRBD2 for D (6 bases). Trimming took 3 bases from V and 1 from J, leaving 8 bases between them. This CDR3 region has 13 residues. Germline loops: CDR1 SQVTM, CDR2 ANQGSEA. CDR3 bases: TGCAGCGTTGAGCCTAGCGGCACAGATACGCAGTATTTT. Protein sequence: CSVEPSGTDTQYF.

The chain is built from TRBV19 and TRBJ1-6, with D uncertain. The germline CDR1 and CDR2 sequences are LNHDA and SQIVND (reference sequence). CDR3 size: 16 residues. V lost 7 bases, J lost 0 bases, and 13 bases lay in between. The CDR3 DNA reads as TGTGCCAGTAAATGGGGAACCCGCTCCTATAATTCACCCCTCCACTTT. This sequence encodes CASKWGTRSYNSPLHF.

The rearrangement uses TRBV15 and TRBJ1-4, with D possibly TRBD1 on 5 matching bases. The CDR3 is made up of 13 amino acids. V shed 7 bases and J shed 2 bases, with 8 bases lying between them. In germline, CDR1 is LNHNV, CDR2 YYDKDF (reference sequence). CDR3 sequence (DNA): TGTGCCACCAAGGCAGGGACTAATGAAAAACTGTTTTTT. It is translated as CATKAGTNEKLFF.

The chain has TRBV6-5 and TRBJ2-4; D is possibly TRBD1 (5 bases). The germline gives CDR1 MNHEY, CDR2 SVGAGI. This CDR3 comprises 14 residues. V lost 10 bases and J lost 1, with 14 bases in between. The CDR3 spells CATARVFAKNIQYF. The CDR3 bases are TGTGCCACCGCCAGGGTTTTTGCCAAAAACATTCAGTACTTC.

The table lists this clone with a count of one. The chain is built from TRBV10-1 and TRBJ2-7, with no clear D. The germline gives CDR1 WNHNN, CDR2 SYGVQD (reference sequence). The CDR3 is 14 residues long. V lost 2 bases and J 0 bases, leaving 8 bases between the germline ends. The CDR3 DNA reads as TGCGCCAGCAGTGAGGAGACCAGCTCCTACGAGCAGTACTTC. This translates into CASSEETSSYEQYF.

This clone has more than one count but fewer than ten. The CDR3 reads CASSLAAGGAYEQYF. CDR3 DNA: TGTGCCAGCAGCTTAGCGGCCGGGGGGGCCTACGAGCAGTACTTC. The chain uses TRBV11-2 and TRBJ2-7, with TRBD2 matching 8 bases. J gave up 2 bases and V 1 base, and 4 bases lay outside the gene matches. The CDR3 sequence is 15 residues long. Germline V gives CDR1 SGHAT, CDR2 FQNNGV. The variable domain in full, with the rest retrieved from reference TRBV11-2 and TRBJ2-7, is EAGVAQSPRYKIIEKRQSVAFWCNPISGHATLYWYQQILGQGPKLLIQFQNNGVVDDSQLPKDRFSAERLKGVDSTLKIQPAKLEDSAVYLCASSLAAGGAYEQYFGPGTRLTVT.

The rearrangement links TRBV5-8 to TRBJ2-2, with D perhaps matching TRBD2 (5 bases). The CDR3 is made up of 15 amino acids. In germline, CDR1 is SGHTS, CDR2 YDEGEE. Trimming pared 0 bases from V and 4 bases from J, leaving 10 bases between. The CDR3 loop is CASSLVRTPTGELFF. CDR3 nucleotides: TGTGCCAGCAGCTTGGTTCGGACTCCCACCGGGGAGCTGTTTTTT.

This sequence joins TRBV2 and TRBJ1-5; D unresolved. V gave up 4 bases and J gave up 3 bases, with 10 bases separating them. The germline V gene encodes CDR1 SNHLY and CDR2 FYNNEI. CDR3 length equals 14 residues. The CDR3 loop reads CASSVDGLNQPQHF. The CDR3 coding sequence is TGTGCCAGCAGTGTCGACGGACTCAATCAGCCCCAGCATTTT.

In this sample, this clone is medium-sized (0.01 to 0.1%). In nucleotides, the CDR3 is TGTGCCAGTAGCACAGGGACAACTAATGAAAAACTGTTTTTT. Translating it yields CASSTGTTNEKLFF. The chain links TRBV19 to TRBJ1-4, with D possibly TRBD1 on 6 matching bases. The CDR3 runs to 14 residues. Trimming took off 6 bases at V and 0 bases at J, with 8 bases between the two ends. Germline assignment: CDR1 LNHDA and CDR2 SQIVND (reference sequence).